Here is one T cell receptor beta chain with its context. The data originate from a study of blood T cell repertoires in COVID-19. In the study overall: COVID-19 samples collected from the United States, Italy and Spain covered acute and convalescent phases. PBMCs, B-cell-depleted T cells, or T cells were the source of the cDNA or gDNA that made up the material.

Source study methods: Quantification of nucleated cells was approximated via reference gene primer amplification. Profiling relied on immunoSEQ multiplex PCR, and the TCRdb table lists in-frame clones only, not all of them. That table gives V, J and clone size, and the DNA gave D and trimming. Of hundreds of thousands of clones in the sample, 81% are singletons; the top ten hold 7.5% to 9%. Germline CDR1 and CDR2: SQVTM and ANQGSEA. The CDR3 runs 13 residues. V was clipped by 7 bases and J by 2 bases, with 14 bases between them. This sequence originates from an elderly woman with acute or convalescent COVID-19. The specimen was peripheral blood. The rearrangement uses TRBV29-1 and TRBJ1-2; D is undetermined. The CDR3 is CSAGKSSNYGYTF. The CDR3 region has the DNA TGCAGCGCCGGGAAGTCTAGCAACTATGGCTACACCTTC.